A selection of T cell receptor beta chains follows, all from one sample in a study of post-analysis software for immune sequencing data. TCRdb reanalysed the PCR reads using MiXCR and keeps one entry per CDR3 protein. The sample has roughly 650,000 distinct CDR3 sequences, around 64% seen once. The sequenced sample was blood. All receptors derive from a girl aged 2 to 9 with multiple sclerosis. Each CDR3 is given with its conserved first and last residue. Each record gives: clone size, V gene, J gene, D gene, CDR3 protein, CDR3 DNA. A D gene is named only where the DNA matches it firmly. Rows give clone size only sometimes, using once, few, many, or a class for an expanded clone.

clone size: few; V gene: TRBV18; J gene: TRBJ2-3; D gene: NA; CDR3 protein: CASSPTGSTDTQYF; CDR3 DNA: TGTGCCAGCTCACCCACAGGGAGCACAGATACGCAGTATTTT
clone size: NA; V gene: TRBV6-2/TRBV6-3; J gene: TRBJ2-7; D gene: TRBD2; CDR3 protein: CASSLTGTSGDGAYEQYF; CDR3 DNA: TGTGCCAGCAGTTTGACCGGGACTAGCGGGGATGGCGCCTACGAGCAGTACTTC
clone size: NA; V gene: TRBV20-1; J gene: TRBJ1-5; D gene: NA; CDR3 protein: CSVPGRLNQPQHF; CDR3 DNA: TGCAGCGTACCGGGACGCCTCAATCAGCCCCAGCATTTT
clone size: NA; V gene: TRBV6-6; J gene: TRBJ1-1; D gene: NA; CDR3 protein: CASSYSRARNTEAFF; CDR3 DNA: TGTGCCAGCAGTTACTCGAGGGCCAGGAACACTGAAGCTTTCTTT
clone size: NA; V gene: TRBV2; J gene: TRBJ2-1; D gene: TRBD1; CDR3 protein: CASSAPPRGHDEQFF; CDR3 DNA: TGTGCCAGCAGTGCACCGCCCAGGGGGCACGATGAGCAGTTCTTC
clone size: few; V gene: TRBV12-3/TRBV12-4; J gene: TRBJ2-3; D gene: NA; CDR3 protein: CASRGRLGRTQYSTDTQYF; CDR3 DNA: TGTGCCAGCAGGGGACGACTAGGAAGAACCCAATACTCCACAGATACGCAGTATTTT
clone size: NA; V gene: TRBV4-1; J gene: TRBJ2-1; D gene: TRBD2; CDR3 protein: CASSQDRGRLADNREQFF; CDR3 DNA: TGCGCCAGCAGCCAAGATAGGGGGCGACTAGCGGACAATAGGGAGCAGTTCTTC
clone size: NA; V gene: TRBV6-6; J gene: TRBJ2-5; D gene: TRBD2; CDR3 protein: CASSRLWTGGETQYF; CDR3 DNA: TGTGCCAGCAGTCGTCTTTGGACGGGGGGGGAGACCCAGTACTTC
clone size: few; V gene: TRBV7-9; J gene: TRBJ1-2; D gene: NA; CDR3 protein: CAIEGYGYTF; CDR3 DNA: TGTGCCATAGAAGGCTATGGCTACACCTTC
clone size: few; V gene: TRBV24-1; J gene: TRBJ2-3; D gene: TRBD1; CDR3 protein: CATSDPGTGSLTDTQYF; CDR3 DNA: TGTGCCACCAGTGACCCGGGGACAGGAAGCCTCACAGATACGCAGTATTTT
clone size: NA; V gene: TRBV4-1; J gene: TRBJ1-2; D gene: NA; CDR3 protein: CASSQDGVEGYTF; CDR3 DNA: TGCGCCAGCAGCCAAGATGGGGTTGAGGGCTACACCTTC
clone size: NA; V gene: TRBV29-1; J gene: TRBJ1-1; D gene: TRBD1; CDR3 protein: CSVTYRQGGTEAFF; CDR3 DNA: TGCAGCGTTACTTATAGACAGGGAGGAACTGAAGCTTTCTTT
clone size: NA; V gene: TRBV12-3/TRBV12-4; J gene: TRBJ2-3; D gene: TRBD2; CDR3 protein: CASSFGGARADTQYF; CDR3 DNA: TGTGCCAGCAGTTTCGGGGGGGCGAGGGCAGATACGCAGTATTTT
clone size: few; V gene: TRBV9; J gene: TRBJ2-1; D gene: TRBD2; CDR3 protein: CASSMTSGSQDEQFF; CDR3 DNA: TGTGCCAGTTCGATGACTAGCGGGAGTCAGGATGAGCAGTTCTTC
clone size: NA; V gene: TRBV10-3; J gene: TRBJ1-4; D gene: NA; CDR3 protein: CAISETSTNEKLFF; CDR3 DNA: TGTGCCATCAGTGAAACAAGTACTAATGAAAAACTGTTTTTT
clone size: NA; V gene: TRBV4-1; J gene: TRBJ2-7; D gene: NA; CDR3 protein: CASSPMTVSYEQYF; CDR3 DNA: TGCGCCAGCAGCCCCATGACAGTATCCTACGAGCAGTACTTC
clone size: NA; V gene: TRBV20-1; J gene: TRBJ1-1; D gene: NA; CDR3 protein: CSARDPQMGGTEAFF; CDR3 DNA: TGCAGTGCTAGAGACCCCCAGATGGGCGGCACTGAAGCTTTCTTT
clone size: NA; V gene: TRBV6-6; J gene: TRBJ1-5; D gene: NA; CDR3 protein: CASSRDGPIQSNQPQHF; CDR3 DNA: TGTGCCAGCAGCCGAGATGGACCAATACAGTCAAATCAGCCCCAGCATTTT
clone size: few; V gene: TRBV5-1; J gene: TRBJ2-3; D gene: TRBD2; CDR3 protein: CASSFFSGSDTQYF; CDR3 DNA: TGCGCCAGCAGCTTCTTTAGCGGGAGCGATACGCAGTATTTT
clone size: NA; V gene: TRBV20-1; J gene: TRBJ2-1; D gene: NA; CDR3 protein: CSAREDYNEQFF; CDR3 DNA: TGCAGTGCTAGAGAGGATTACAATGAGCAGTTCTTC
clone size: NA; V gene: TRBV20-1; J gene: TRBJ2-1; D gene: TRBD1; CDR3 protein: CSASSGRGRNEQFF; CDR3 DNA: TGCAGTGCAAGTAGCGGCAGGGGGCGGAATGAGCAGTTCTTC
clone size: NA; V gene: TRBV7-2; J gene: TRBJ2-3; D gene: NA; CDR3 protein: CASSRILPDTQYF; CDR3 DNA: TGTGCCAGCAGCAGGATCCTCCCAGATACGCAGTATTTT
clone size: NA; V gene: TRBV20-1; J gene: TRBJ1-2; D gene: NA; CDR3 protein: CSAPGLLNYGYTF; CDR3 DNA: TGCAGTGCCCCCGGACTGCTTAACTATGGCTACACCTTC
clone size: NA; V gene: TRBV6-2/TRBV6-3; J gene: TRBJ2-6; D gene: TRBD2; CDR3 protein: CASSSPLAGAISGANVLTF; CDR3 DNA: TGTGCCAGCAGTTCCCCTTTAGCGGGGGCGATCTCTGGGGCCAACGTCCTGACTTTC
clone size: NA; V gene: TRBV29-1; J gene: TRBJ2-3; D gene: TRBD2; CDR3 protein: CSVDGALAGESTDTQYF; CDR3 DNA: TGCAGCGTTGATGGTGCCCTAGCGGGAGAGAGCACAGATACGCAGTATTTT
clone size: NA; V gene: TRBV11-3; J gene: TRBJ2-5; D gene: NA; CDR3 protein: CASSPRTDRETQYF; CDR3 DNA: TGTGCCAGCAGCCCGCGGACAGACAGGGAGACCCAGTACTTC